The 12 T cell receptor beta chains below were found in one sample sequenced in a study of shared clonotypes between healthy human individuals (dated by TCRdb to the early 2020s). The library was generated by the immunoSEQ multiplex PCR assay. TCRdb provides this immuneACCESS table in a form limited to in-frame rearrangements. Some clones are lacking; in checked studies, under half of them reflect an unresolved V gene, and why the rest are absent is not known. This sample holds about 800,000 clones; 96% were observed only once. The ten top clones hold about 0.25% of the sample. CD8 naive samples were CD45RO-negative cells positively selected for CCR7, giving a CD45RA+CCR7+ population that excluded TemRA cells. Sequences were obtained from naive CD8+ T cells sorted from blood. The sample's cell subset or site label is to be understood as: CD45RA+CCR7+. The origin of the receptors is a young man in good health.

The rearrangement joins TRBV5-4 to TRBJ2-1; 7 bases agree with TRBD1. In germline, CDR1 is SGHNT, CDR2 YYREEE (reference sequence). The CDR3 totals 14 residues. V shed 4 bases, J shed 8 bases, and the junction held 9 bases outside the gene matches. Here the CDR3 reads CASSLSDRVDEQFF. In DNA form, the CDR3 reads TGTGCCAGCAGCCTATCAGACAGGGTTGATGAGCAGTTCTTC.

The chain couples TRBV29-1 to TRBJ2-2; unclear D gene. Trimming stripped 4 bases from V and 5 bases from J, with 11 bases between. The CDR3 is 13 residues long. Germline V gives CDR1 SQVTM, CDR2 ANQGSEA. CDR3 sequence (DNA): TGCAGCGTTGCCGTCGAATGGACCGGGGAGCTGTTTTTT. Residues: CSVAVEWTGELFF.

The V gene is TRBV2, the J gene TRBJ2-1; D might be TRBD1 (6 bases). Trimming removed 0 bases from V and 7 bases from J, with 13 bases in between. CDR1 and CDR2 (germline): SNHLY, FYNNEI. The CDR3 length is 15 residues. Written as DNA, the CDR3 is TGTGCCAGCAGTGAAGCGCAGGGGCTTTGGAATGAGCAGTTCTTC. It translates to CASSEAQGLWNEQFF.

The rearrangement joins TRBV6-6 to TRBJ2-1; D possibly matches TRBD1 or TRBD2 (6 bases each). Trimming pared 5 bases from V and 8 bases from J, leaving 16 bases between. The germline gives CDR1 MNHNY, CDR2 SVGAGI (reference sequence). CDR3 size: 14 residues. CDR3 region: CASSTVEGGDEQFF. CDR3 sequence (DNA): TGTGCCAGCAGTACCGTCGAGGGGGGCGATGAGCAGTTCTTC.

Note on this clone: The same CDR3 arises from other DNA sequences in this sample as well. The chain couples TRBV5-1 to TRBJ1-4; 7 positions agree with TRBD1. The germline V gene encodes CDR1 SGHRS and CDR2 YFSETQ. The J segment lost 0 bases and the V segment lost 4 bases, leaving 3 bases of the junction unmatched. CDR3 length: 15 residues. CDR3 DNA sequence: TGCGCCAGCAGCCCGGGGACAGCAACTAATGAAAAACTGTTTTTT. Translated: CASSPGTATNEKLFF.

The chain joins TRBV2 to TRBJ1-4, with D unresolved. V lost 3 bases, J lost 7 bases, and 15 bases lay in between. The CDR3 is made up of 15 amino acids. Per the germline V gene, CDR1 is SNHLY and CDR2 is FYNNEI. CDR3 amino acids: CASSEHGVGGEKLFF. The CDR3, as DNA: TGTGCCAGCAGTGAGCACGGGGTAGGAGGTGAAAAACTGTTTTTT.

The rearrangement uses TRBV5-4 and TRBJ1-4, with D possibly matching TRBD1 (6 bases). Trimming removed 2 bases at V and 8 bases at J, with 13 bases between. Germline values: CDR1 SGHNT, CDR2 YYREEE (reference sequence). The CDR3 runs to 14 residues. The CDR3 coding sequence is TGTGCCAGCAGCTTCAGGGGTGGAGGAGAAAAACTGTTTTTT. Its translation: CASSFRGGGEKLFF.

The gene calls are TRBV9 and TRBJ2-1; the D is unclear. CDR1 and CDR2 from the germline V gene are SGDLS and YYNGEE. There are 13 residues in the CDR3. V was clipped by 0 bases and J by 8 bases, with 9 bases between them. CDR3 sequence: CASSVGGGYEQFF. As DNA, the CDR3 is TGTGCCAGCAGCGTAGGAGGTGGTTATGAGCAGTTCTTC.

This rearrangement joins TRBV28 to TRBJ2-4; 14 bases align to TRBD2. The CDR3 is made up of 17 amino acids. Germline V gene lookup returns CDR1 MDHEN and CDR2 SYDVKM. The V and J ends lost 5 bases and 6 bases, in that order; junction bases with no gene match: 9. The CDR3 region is CASSPTSGRGEGNIQYF. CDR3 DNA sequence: TGTGCCAGCAGTCCGACTAGCGGGAGGGGTGAAGGAAACATTCAGTACTTC.

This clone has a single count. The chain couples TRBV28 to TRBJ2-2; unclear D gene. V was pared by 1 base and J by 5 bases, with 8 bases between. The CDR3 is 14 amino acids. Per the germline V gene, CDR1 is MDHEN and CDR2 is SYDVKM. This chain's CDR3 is CASSLFPLTGELFF. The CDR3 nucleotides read TGTGCCAGCAGTTTATTCCCCCTTACCGGGGAGCTGTTTTTT.

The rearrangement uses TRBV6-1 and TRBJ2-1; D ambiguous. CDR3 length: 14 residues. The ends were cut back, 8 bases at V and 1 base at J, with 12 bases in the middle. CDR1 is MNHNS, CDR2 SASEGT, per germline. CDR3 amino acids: CASFLVHSYNEQFF. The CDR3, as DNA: TGTGCCAGCTTTCTCGTCCATTCCTACAATGAGCAGTTCTTC.

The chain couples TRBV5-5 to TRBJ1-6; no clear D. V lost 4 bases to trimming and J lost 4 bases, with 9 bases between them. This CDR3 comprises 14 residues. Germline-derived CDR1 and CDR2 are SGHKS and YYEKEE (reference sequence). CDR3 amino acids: CASSAGLYNSPLHF. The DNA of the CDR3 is TGTGCCAGCAGCGCCGGCCTGTATAATTCACCCCTCCACTTT.